The clone carrying this T cell receptor (beta chain) was detected many times. The antigen is unknown. The data derive from a study of T cells in Graves' hyperthyroidism and ophthalmopathy. Clinical symptoms, serum thyroxine, TRAb, thyroid ultrasound and orbital computed tomography informed diagnoses. TCR beta CDR3 regions were amplified from RNA transcripts. An initial round of RT-PCR targeting the TCR CDR3 relied on the HTBI primer set. One entry per CDR3 protein results from TCRdb running MiXCR on the multiplex PCR reads. The sample records fewer than 700,000 distinct CDR3 sequences, approximately 17% being singletons. Study-wide findings and caveats: A 13 V-J model separated ophthalmopathy from stable hyperthyroidism.

The CDR3 has 13 residues. The germline CDR1 and CDR2 sequences are MNHEY and SVGEGT. Deletions cut 8 bases from V and 4 bases from J, with 13 bases between. The V call is TRBV6-2 or TRBV6-3, the J call TRBJ2-3; D not resolved. Sequencing input: blood. The origin of this receptor is a woman aged 18-30 years with Graves' ophthalmopathy. DNA of the CDR3: TGTGCCAGCCGGCCCTATAGTCCAGATACGCAGTATTTT. Residues: CASRPYSPDTQYF.